The following is a TCR beta chain sequence with its context. Produced via immunoSEQ multiplex PCR; TCRdb's table is partial and in-frame only. Of 200,000 to 300,000 clones in the sample, roughly four fifths were seen once. This specimen comes from a study of blood T cell repertoires in COVID-19. Trimming removed 1 base from V and 7 bases from J, with 14 bases in between. Per germline, CDR1 SGHAT and CDR2 FQDESV (reference sequence). This CDR3 has 15 residues. Sequenced sample: peripheral blood. The source is a man aged 50 or older with acute or convalescent COVID-19. V and J are TRBV11-1 and TRBJ2-1, with D maybe TRBD1 (5 bases). CDR3 sequence (DNA): TGTGCCAGCAGCTTAGGGTCAGGGAAACGGAATGAGCAGTTCTTC. Its protein product is CASSLGSGKRNEQFF.